The 9 T cell receptor beta chains below come from one sample, sequenced in a study of cytomegalovirus exposure and HLA in healthy donors. 60 Vbeta and 13 Jbeta primers were used in PCR. Generated by immunoSEQ multiplex PCR, the TCRdb table keeps only in-frame clones and is missing some. The sample comprises 160,000 or so clones, 80% of which are singletons, and 4% to 5% rests with the top ten. Sequencing was performed on PBMCs. Receptor source: a man aged 25 to 40 in good health and CMV-seronegative.

This chain joins TRBV11-2 and TRBJ1-2; 8 positions agree with TRBD1. CDR1 SGHAT and CDR2 FQNNGV come from the germline V gene. This CDR3 has 13 residues. V lost 5 bases to trimming and J lost 8 bases; unmatched junction nucleotides: 7. The CDR3 here is CASSISTGGGYTF. The CDR3 DNA follows: TGTGCCAGCAGCATTTCTACAGGGGGAGGCTACACCTTC.

The gene calls are TRBV28 and TRBJ2-5, with TRBD2 as a possible D gene (7 bases). This CDR3 contains 16 residues. V lost 5 bases to trimming and J lost 0 bases, with 16 bases between them. Per germline, CDR1 MDHEN and CDR2 SYDVKM. Here the CDR3 reads CASSRGSSGHQETQYF. The CDR3 DNA sequence: TGTGCCAGCAGTAGGGGGTCTAGCGGCCACCAAGAGACCCAGTACTTC.

The chain couples TRBV27 to TRBJ2-7, with 7 bases that match TRBD1. The CDR3 has 14 amino acids. V shed 8 bases and J 1 base; nucleotides not matched to a gene: 8. The V gene's germline CDR1 is MNHEY and CDR2 SMNVEV (reference sequence). CDR3 DNA sequence: TGTGCCAGCCGGTTGACAGGGTCTTCCTACGAGCAGTACTTC. Amino acids: CASRLTGSSYEQYF.

The count of this clone is one. This sequence joins TRBV29-1 and TRBJ2-5, with D possibly matching TRBD2 (6 bases). The germline CDR1 and CDR2 sequences are SQVTM and ANQGSEA. The CDR3 loop spans 15 amino acids. V lost 8 bases and J lost 0, with 19 bases in between. CDR3 in amino acids: CSIQPLRGNQETQYF. DNA for the CDR3: TGCAGCATCCAACCCCTCCGGGGGAACCAAGAGACCCAGTACTTC.

The chain uses TRBV28 and TRBJ2-1; D gene ambiguous. Germline loops: CDR1 MDHEN, CDR2 SYDVKM. V lost 2 bases and J lost 0, with 5 bases in between. The CDR3 runs to 14 residues. CDR3 residues: CASSLLISYNEQFF. Written as DNA, the CDR3 is TGTGCCAGCAGTTTACTAATCTCCTACAATGAGCAGTTCTTC. The whole variable domain, filled in from reference TRBV28 and TRBJ2-1, reads DVKVTQSSRYLVKRTGEKVFLECVQDMDHENMFWYRQDPGLGLRLIYFSYDVKMKEKGDIPEGYSVSREKKERFSLILESASTNQTSMYLCASSLLISYNEQFFGPGTRLTVL.

Details on this clone: Other nucleotide sequences from this sample produce the same CDR3. The gene calls are TRBV9 and TRBJ1-2, with 10 bases aligning to TRBD1. The CDR3 contains 14 residues. Germline CDR1 reads SGDLS; CDR2 reads YYNGEE. The junction had 1 base not matched to a gene; V was cut back by 2 bases and J by 3 bases. The CDR3 loop reads CASSVGTGDYGYTF. The CDR3 DNA is TGTGCCAGCAGCGTGGGGACAGGGGACTATGGCTACACCTTC.

This chain joins TRBV7-2 and TRBJ2-5, with TRBD1 identical over 8 bases. J lost 5 bases, V lost 4 bases, and 9 bases had no gene match. This CDR3 spans 15 amino acids. In germline, CDR1 is SGHTA, CDR2 FQGNSA. The CDR3 DNA sequence: TGTGCCAGCAGCTCCTTGACAGGGGTGGAGGAGACCCAGTACTTC. The encoded protein is CASSSLTGVEETQYF.

This chain connects TRBV5-1 to TRBJ2-4, with 9 nucleotides matching TRBD1. The trim removed 1 base at V and 6 bases at J, leaving 5 bases unmatched. Germline V gene data show CDR1 as SGHRS and CDR2 as YFSETQ. The CDR3 is 15 residues long. This CDR3 is CASSLRGQGGNIQYF. In nucleotides, the CDR3 is TGCGCCAGCAGCTTGAGGGGACAGGGAGGAAACATTCAGTACTTC.

J is TRBJ1-1 and V is TRBV5-4, with 7 bases matching TRBD1. There are 13 residues in the CDR3. From germline, CDR1 is SGHNT and CDR2 YYREEE (reference sequence). Losses at the gene ends were 2 bases for V and 8 bases for J; bases not matched to a gene: 6. The CDR3 reads CASSFIGTAEAFF. The CDR3 DNA is TGTGCCAGCAGCTTTATCGGGACAGCAGAAGCTTTCTTT.